This is a list of T cell receptor beta chains from one sample in a study of T cell responses to AZD1222 COVID-19 vaccine. Only in-frame clones appear in the TCRdb table, and some are missing; sequencing was by immunoSEQ multiplex PCR. The repertoire holds 150,000 to 200,000 clones, with about 90% as singletons. Material: peripheral blood, obtained 28 days after the second AZD1222 dose. Receptor source: an adult who received the AZD1222 COVID-19 vaccine. CDR3s include the opening cysteine and the closing phenylalanine or tryptophan. D genes are given only for firm matches. Clone size is given for some rows only: seen once, a few or many times, or a class if the clone is expanded.

V	size	D	J	CDR3	DNA
TRBV28	NA	NA	TRBJ2-7	CASSGPKGPYEQYF	TGTGCCAGCAGTGGGCCTAAGGGGCCCTACGAGCAGTACTTC
TRBV28	NA	TRBD1	TRBJ1-6	CASTPQRTGGIRSYNSPLHF	TGTGCCAGCACCCCCCAACGGACAGGGGGCATTCGTTCCTATAATTCACCCCTCCACTTT
TRBV11-3	NA	TRBD1	TRBJ2-5	CASSLTLSYRGRQETQYF	TGTGCCAGCAGCTTAACGCTCTCCTACAGGGGGCGACAAGAGACCCAGTACTTC
TRBV7-6	NA	NA	TRBJ1-1	CASSLGAGLLNTEAFF	TGTGCCAGCAGCTTAGGAGCAGGGCTGTTGAACACTGAAGCTTTCTTT
TRBV30	few	TRBD1	TRBJ2-1	CAWSRDSSYNEQFF	TGTGCCTGGAGTAGGGACAGCTCCTACAATGAGCAGTTCTTC
TRBV7-2	NA	NA	TRBJ1-6	CASSLVGSPLHF	TGTGCCAGCAGCTTAGTCGGTTCACCCCTCCACTTT
TRBV12-3/TRBV12-4	NA	NA	TRBJ1-5	CASSRHDNQPQHF	TGTGCCAGCAGTCGCCATGATAATCAGCCCCAGCATTTT
TRBV3-1/TRBV3-2	NA	NA	TRBJ1-5	CASSAGRPRPPYSNQPQHF	TGTGCCAGCAGCGCCGGGAGGCCGCGACCGCCCTATAGCAATCAGCCCCAGCATTTT
TRBV15	NA	TRBD1	TRBJ1-5	CATSTRQGLRLNKPQHF	TGTGCCACCAGCACTCGACAGGGCCTCAGGCTGAATAAGCCCCAGCATTTT
TRBV11-3	once	TRBD2	TRBJ2-1	CASSLGGTSGSNEQFF	TGTGCCAGCAGCTTAGGAGGGACTAGCGGGTCCAATGAGCAGTTCTTC
TRBV3-1/TRBV3-2	NA	NA	TRBJ1-1	CASSRGGGTEAFF	TGTGCCAGCAGCCGGGGAGGTGGAACTGAAGCTTTCTTT
TRBV10-1	NA	NA	TRBJ1-5	CASSERDDSNQPQHF	TGCGCCAGCAGTGAACGGGACGATAGCAATCAGCCCCAGCATTTT
TRBV3-1/TRBV3-2	NA	NA	TRBJ1-2	CASSQDLGTISNYGYTF	TGTGCCAGCAGCCAAGATCTCGGGACAATCTCTAACTATGGCTACACCTTC
TRBV6-5	NA	NA	TRBJ1-4	CASSRGRGEKLFF	TGTGCCAGCAGCCGAGGAAGAGGGGAAAAACTGTTTTTT
TRBV5-6	few	TRBD1	TRBJ1-4	CASSLRTGMNEKLFF	TGTGCCAGCAGCTTACGGACAGGGATGAATGAAAAACTGTTTTTT
TRBV5-1	NA	NA	TRBJ2-7	CASSFGQLGGEQYF	TGCGCCAGCAGCTTCGGACAGTTAGGAGGCGAGCAGTACTTC
TRBV5-1	NA	NA	TRBJ2-5	CASSEDSPGTQYF	TGCGCCAGCAGTGAAGACAGCCCCGGGACCCAGTACTTC
TRBV4-3	NA	NA	TRBJ1-6	CASSQGGSPLHF	TGCGCCAGCAGCCAAGGGGGTTCACCCCTCCACTTT
TRBV5-6	NA	TRBD1	TRBJ1-6	CASSIRQGTAPLHF	TGTGCCAGCAGCATAAGACAGGGCACCGCACCCCTCCACTTT
TRBV3-1/TRBV3-2	once	TRBD1	TRBJ1-4	CASSTRTGNEKLFF	TGTGCCAGCAGCACAAGGACAGGGAATGAAAAACTGTTTTTT
TRBV10-3	NA	TRBD1	TRBJ1-6	CAIRDREDNSPLHF	TGTGCCATCAGGGACAGGGAGGATAATTCACCCCTCCACTTT
TRBV6-1	NA	NA	TRBJ1-6	CASSERSYNSPLHF	TGTGCCAGCAGTGAAAGGTCCTATAATTCACCCCTCCACTTT
TRBV5-1	NA	TRBD1	TRBJ2-3	CASSRGQATDTQYF	TGCGCCAGCAGCAGGGGACAGGCCACAGATACGCAGTATTTT
TRBV7-9	once	NA	TRBJ2-2	CASSSELGGGELFF	TGTGCCAGCAGCTCCGAACTGGGTGGCGGGGAGCTGTTTTTT